Following are 17 T cell receptor beta chains from one sample sequenced in a study of shared clonotypes between healthy human individuals. The naive CD8 population came from CD45RO-negative cells selected for CCR7, without terminally differentiated effector memory CD45RA+ cells. Sequencing used immunoSEQ multiplex PCR; TCRdb keeps in-frame clones, though not all of them. Of about 2.1 million clones in the sample, 90% to 95% were seen once. Sample: naive CD8+ T cells from PBMCs. These receptors all come from a man aged 18 to 35 in good health. Some clones in this sample may be carry-over from other donors' samples.

The chain is built from TRBV7-2 and TRBJ1-2, with D unresolved. This CDR3 is 13 amino acids long. Germline V gives CDR1 SGHTA, CDR2 FQGNSA. The V gene lost 4 bases and the J gene lost 7 bases, with 13 bases spanning the gap. The CDR3 reads CASSSGDQAGYTF. The CDR3, as DNA: TGTGCCAGCAGCTCGGGAGACCAGGCTGGCTACACCTTC.

The chain couples TRBV7-9 to TRBJ2-2, with TRBD2 matching over 8 bases. V was clipped by 4 bases and J by 1 base; unmatched bases: 8. The germline V gene encodes CDR1 SEHNR and CDR2 FQNEAQ (reference sequence). The CDR3 spans 17 residues. CDR3 residues: CASSSGLAGWNTGELFF. The CDR3 DNA reads TGTGCCAGCAGCTCAGGACTAGCAGGTTGGAACACCGGGGAGCTGTTTTTT. Full variable domain (remainder filled in from reference TRBV7-9 and TRBJ2-2): DTGVSQNPRHKITKRGQNVTFRCDPISEHNRLYWYRQTLGQGPEFLTYFQNEAQLEKSRLLSDRFSAERPKGSFSTLEIQRTEQGDSAMYLCASSSGLAGWNTGELFFGEGSRLTVL.

J is TRBJ2-7 and V is TRBV5-1; 7 nucleotides align to TRBD2. The CDR3 has 21 amino acids. CDR1 is SGHRS and CDR2 is YFSETQ in the germline V gene. V was pared by 1 base and J by 1 base, with 23 bases of the junction left unmatched. CDR3 protein: CASSLTPPGREFIARSYEQYF. The CDR3 nucleotides read TGCGCCAGCAGCTTGACCCCCCCGGGGCGGGAGTTTATCGCCCGGTCCTACGAGCAGTACTTC.

V and J are TRBV30 and TRBJ1-2; 12 bases align to TRBD1. The V gene end was trimmed by 2 bases and the J gene end by 1 base; junction bases not matched to a gene: 8. Per the germline V gene, CDR1 is GTSNPN and CDR2 is SVGIG (reference sequence). The CDR3 runs to 17 residues. The DNA for the CDR3 is TGTGCCTGGAGTAGCCGGGACAGGGGGCCGTATAACTATGGCTACACCTTC. It encodes CAWSSRDRGPYNYGYTF.

J is TRBJ1-2 and V is TRBV5-4; 7 bases are shared with TRBD1. Germline trimming cut 6 bases from V and 2 bases from J; bases unmatched to any gene: 7. The CDR3 has 14 amino acids. Per germline, CDR1 SGHNT and CDR2 YYREEE (reference sequence). The CDR3 protein is CASTYDRANYGYTF. CDR3 nucleotide sequence: TGTGCCAGCACTTACGACAGGGCGAACTATGGCTACACCTTC.

This clone has just a few counts. This chain connects TRBV6-5 to TRBJ1-5; 7 positions match TRBD1. The CDR3 totals 14 residues. CDR1 is MNHEY, CDR2 SVGAGI, per germline. After removal of 4 bases from V and 4 bases from J, the junction contained 4 bases not matched to a gene. The CDR3 reads CASSSGQRNQPQHF. CDR3 nucleotide sequence: TGTGCCAGCAGTTCGGGACAGCGGAATCAGCCCCAGCATTTT.

The chain uses TRBV7-8 and TRBJ2-3; 7 bases are shared with TRBD2. The CDR3 is made up of 19 amino acids. Trimming cost V 4 bases and J 0 bases; bases outside gene matches: 16. Germline V gene lookup returns CDR1 SGHVS and CDR2 FQNEAQ. The CDR3 loop reads CASSSLTLADITSTDTQYF. The CDR3 nucleotides are TGTGCCAGCAGCTCGTTAACGCTAGCGGATATAACTAGCACAGATACGCAGTATTTT.

The chain links TRBV2 to TRBJ2-7, with 10 bases aligning to TRBD2. V trimming: 3 bases; J trimming: 7 bases; junction bases outside the gene matches: 6. CDR1 and CDR2 from the germline V gene are SNHLY and FYNNEI. The CDR3 runs 14 residues. For the CDR3, the DNA is TGTGCCAGCAGTGAGAGTAGCGGGAGGCGTGAGCAGTACTTC. Translation: CASSESSGRREQYF.

This sequence joins TRBV11-2 and TRBJ2-7; D might be TRBD1 (6 bases). Germline CDR1 and CDR2: SGHAT and FQNNGV. This CDR3 region has 15 residues. The V end was cut by 6 bases, the J end by 2 bases, with 17 bases between. CDR3 loop: CASSTTPEGAYEQYF. CDR3 coding DNA: TGTGCCAGCAGTACCACCCCCGAGGGGGCCTACGAGCAGTACTTC.

CDR3 DNA sequence: TGTGCCAGCAGCGCGTACTTGACAGGGGCGACCACCGGGGAGCTGTTTTTT. This encodes CASSAYLTGATTGELFF. This chain connects TRBV7-2 to TRBJ2-2; 8 bases align to TRBD1. With 5 bases clipped from V and 4 bases from J, the junction kept 12 bases outside the gene matches. Germline V lookup: CDR1 SGHTA, CDR2 FQGNSA. The CDR3 totals 17 residues.

A remark on this clone: This CDR3 is also generated by other DNA sequences in the sample. The chain recombines TRBV27 with TRBJ2-7; D might be TRBD1 (6 bases). This CDR3 is 13 amino acids long. Germline CDR1 MNHEY, CDR2 SMNVEV (reference sequence). The V end lost 4 bases, the J end lost 3 bases, and 10 bases lay between the germline ends. CDR3 sequence (DNA): TGTGCCAGCAGTTGGGGGCTTAGCTACGAGCAGTACTTC. As protein: CASSWGLSYEQYF.

V gene TRBV9 combines with J gene TRBJ2-7, with TRBD2 matching 9 bases. This CDR3 has 14 amino acids. V was clipped by 1 base and J by 1 base; unmatched bases: 0. CDR1 is SGDLS and CDR2 is YYNGEE in the germline V gene. The CDR3 nucleotides read TGTGCCAGCAGCGTACTAGCGGGATCCTACGAGCAGTACTTC. It specifies CASSVLAGSYEQYF.

V gene TRBV27 combines with J gene TRBJ1-5, with D unclear. Germline lookup yields CDR1 MNHEY and CDR2 SMNVEV (reference sequence). Trimming left V 8 bases short and J 0 bases short, with 17 bases between. The CDR3 consists of 16 residues. This CDR3 is CASAVSSGDSNQPQHF. DNA for the CDR3: TGTGCCAGCGCAGTCAGTTCTGGGGATAGCAATCAGCCCCAGCATTTT.

V gene TRBV4-1 combines with J gene TRBJ2-1; 13 bases match TRBD2. This CDR3 contains 16 residues. J was trimmed by 8 bases and V by 3 bases; bases with no gene match: 7. Germline CDR1 MGHRA, CDR2 YSYEKL. CDR3 residues: CASSHALAGGGDEQFF. Written as DNA, the CDR3 is TGCGCCAGCAGCCACGCACTAGCGGGAGGGGGGGATGAGCAGTTCTTC.

The chain recombines TRBV6-1 with TRBJ2-7, with 9 bases aligning to TRBD1. This CDR3 comprises 15 residues. Trimming removed 4 bases from V and 2 bases from J; junction bases left unmatched: 6. Germline CDR1 reads MNHNS; CDR2 reads SASEGT. In nucleotides, the CDR3 is TGTGCCAGCAGTGTGGGGGACAGGGTCGCCTACGAGCAGTACTTC. This encodes CASSVGDRVAYEQYF.

The chain couples TRBV7-2 to TRBJ1-2, with D tentatively TRBD1 (5 bases). Per germline, CDR1 SGHTA and CDR2 FQGNSA. Trimming stripped 4 bases from V and 8 bases from J, with 17 bases between. The CDR3 totals 14 residues. CDR3 DNA sequence: TGTGCCAGCAGCTCCGGGGCCACCCTCGGAGGCTACACCTTC. This encodes CASSSGATLGGYTF.

The V call is TRBV27, the J call TRBJ2-2; 7 bases align to TRBD1. This CDR3 is built from 14 residues. V dropped 3 bases and J dropped 6; count of bases not matched to a gene: 4. CDR1 and CDR2 from the germline V gene are MNHEY and SMNVEV (reference sequence). The CDR3 loop is CASSFGRGSGELFF. The CDR3 DNA follows: TGTGCCAGCAGTTTCGGCAGGGGGTCCGGGGAGCTGTTTTTT.